This TCR beta chain was observed in a study of T cell repertoires in aging, cancer and after chemotherapy. By sample fraction, this clonotype is medium-sized. Amplification of TCR beta used genomic DNA extracted from peripheral blood. The germline V gene has CDR1 MNHEY and CDR2 SMNVEV (reference sequence). V trimming: 3 bases; J trimming: 3 bases; junction bases outside the gene matches: 7. There are 16 residues in the CDR3. Rearranged V-D-J TRB sequences were amplified with a mixed TRB-A/B primer pool. From the multiplex PCR reads, TCRdb called clonotypes with MiXCR, one entry per CDR3 protein. The sample records roughly 4,200 distinct CDR3 sequences, under 35% being singletons.

This receptor was identified in a human donor with a blood cancer. The sample taken for sequencing was blood. The chain couples TRBV27 to TRBJ2-1; 8 positions match TRBD1. The chain's CDR3 is CASSFGRQGFYNEQFF. CDR3 sequence (DNA): TGTGCCAGCAGTTTCGGTCGACAGGGGTTCTACAATGAGCAGTTCTTC.